The sequence of this T cell receptor beta chain was determined in a study of post-analysis software for immune sequencing data. Study-level findings and limits: Roughly 5 TRBV segments occurring more often in patients than controls included TRBV5-6, TRBV5-1 and TRBV20-1.

The TCR beta cDNA libraries contained unique molecular identifiers. TCRdb redid the calling of the PCR reads with MiXCR, one entry per CDR3 protein. The sample records more than 450,000 distinct CDR3 sequences, 40% to 50% being singletons. On this clonotype: What it recognizes is unknown.

V dropped 5 bases and J dropped 5 bases, with 9 bases sitting between them. This CDR3 has 11 amino acids. Germline V gene lookup returns CDR1 DFQATT and CDR2 SNEGSKA (reference sequence). Material for sequencing was blood. This TCR came from a girl aged 10-17 years with multiple sclerosis. V is TRBV20-1 and J is TRBJ2-5; D gene ambiguous. CDR3 coding DNA: TGCAGTGCTGGCGTCGGGGAGACCCAGTACTTC. Its protein is CSAGVGETQYF.